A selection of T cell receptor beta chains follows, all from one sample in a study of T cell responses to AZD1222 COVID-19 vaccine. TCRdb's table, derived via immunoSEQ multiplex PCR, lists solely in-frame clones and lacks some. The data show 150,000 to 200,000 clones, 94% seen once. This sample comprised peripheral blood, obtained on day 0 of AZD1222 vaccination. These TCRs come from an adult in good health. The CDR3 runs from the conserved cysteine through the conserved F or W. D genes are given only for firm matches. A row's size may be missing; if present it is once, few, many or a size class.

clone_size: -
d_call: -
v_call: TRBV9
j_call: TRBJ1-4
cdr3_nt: TGTGCCAGCAGTAGAACTAGAATTAATGAAAAACTGTTTTTT
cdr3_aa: CASSRTRINEKLFF

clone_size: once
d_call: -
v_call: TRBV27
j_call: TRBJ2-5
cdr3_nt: TGTGCCAGCAGTTTTCGAGGCCCGGAGACCCAGTACTTC
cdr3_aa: CASSFRGPETQYF

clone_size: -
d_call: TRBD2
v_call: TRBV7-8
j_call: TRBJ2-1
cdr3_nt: TGTGCCAGCAGCCGGATGCCCTCTAGCGGGAATTACAATGAGCAGTTCTTC
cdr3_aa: CASSRMPSSGNYNEQFF

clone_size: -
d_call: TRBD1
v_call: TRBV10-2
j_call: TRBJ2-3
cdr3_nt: TGCGCCAGCAAAGCAGGGGGCTTGGCCACAGATACGCAGTATTTT
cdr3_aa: CASKAGGLATDTQYF

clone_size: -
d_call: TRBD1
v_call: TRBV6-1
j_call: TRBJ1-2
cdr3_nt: TGTGCCAGCAGTCGGGACAGGGCGGGCTACACCTTC
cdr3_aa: CASSRDRAGYTF

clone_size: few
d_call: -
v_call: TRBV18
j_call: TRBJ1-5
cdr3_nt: TGTGCCAGCTCACGAGGAGTTGGCAATCAGCCCCAGCATTTT
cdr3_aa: CASSRGVGNQPQHF

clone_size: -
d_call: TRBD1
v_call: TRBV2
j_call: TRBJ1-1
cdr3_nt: TGTGCCAGCAGTGAAAGGTCAGGGGGCATGACTGAAGCTTTCTTT
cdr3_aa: CASSERSGGMTEAFF

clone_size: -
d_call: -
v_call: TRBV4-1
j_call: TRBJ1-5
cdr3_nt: TGCGCCAGCAGCCAAGTCTCTGCGGGTCAACAGCCCCAGCATTTT
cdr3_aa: CASSQVSAGQQPQHF

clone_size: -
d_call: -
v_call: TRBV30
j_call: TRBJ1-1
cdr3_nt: TGTGCCTGGAGTGTCGGTGGGTCCACTGAAGCTTTCTTT
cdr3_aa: CAWSVGGSTEAFF

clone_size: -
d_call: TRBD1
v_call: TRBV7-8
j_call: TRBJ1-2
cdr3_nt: TGTGCCAGCAGCCAGAACAGGGGCCCGCAACGGTATGGCTACACCTTC
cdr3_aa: CASSQNRGPQRYGYTF

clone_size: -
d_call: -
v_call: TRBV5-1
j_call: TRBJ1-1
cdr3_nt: TGCGCCAGCAGCTTGGCCACGGGGTTCGACGCGGCTTTCTTT
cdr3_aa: CASSLATGFDAAFF

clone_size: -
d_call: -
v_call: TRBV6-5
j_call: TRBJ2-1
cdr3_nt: TGTGCCAGCAGCCCCGTCCCGGGACAAACTAATGAGCAGTTCTTC
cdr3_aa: CASSPVPGQTNEQFF

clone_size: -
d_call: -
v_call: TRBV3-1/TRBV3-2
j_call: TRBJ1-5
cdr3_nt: TGTGCCACGGCTCAGCCCCAGCATTTT
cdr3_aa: CATAQPQHF

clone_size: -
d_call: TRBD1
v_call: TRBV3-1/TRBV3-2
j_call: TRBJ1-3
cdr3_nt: TGTGCCAGCAGCCGTAACCGGGACAGGTCAGGAAACACCATATATTTT
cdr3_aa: CASSRNRDRSGNTIYF

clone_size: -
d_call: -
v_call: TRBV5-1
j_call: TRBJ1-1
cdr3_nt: TGCGCCAGCAGCCGAGGGCCGGCGAACACTGAAGCTTTCTTT
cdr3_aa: CASSRGPANTEAFF

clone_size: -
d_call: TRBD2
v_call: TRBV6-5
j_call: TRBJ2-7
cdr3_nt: TGTGCCAGCAAGGGCACTAGCGGGAGCTCCTACGAGCAGTACTTC
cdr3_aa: CASKGTSGSSYEQYF

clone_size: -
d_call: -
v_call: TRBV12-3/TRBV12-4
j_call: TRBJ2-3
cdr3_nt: TGTGCCAGCTCACTAGGTTGGGCAGATACGCAGTATTTT
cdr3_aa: CASSLGWADTQYF